This is a list of T cell receptor beta chains from one sample in a study of graft-versus-host responses after intestinal transplantation. No antigen has been assigned to these receptors. Repertoires were generated with immunoSEQ multiplex PCR, while TCRdb's copy carries only in-frame clones and drops some. There are approximately 68,000 clones in the sample; almost 90% occur only once, and 3.5% to 5% lies in the top ten. Source: unstimulated CD8+ T cells sorted from spleen or lymph node cells, taken before transplant. Receptors were obtained from a human donor who was the organ donor for an intestinal transplant. CDR3s include the opening cysteine and the closing phenylalanine or tryptophan. Fields, in order: CDR3 length, V gene, D gene, clone size, J gene, CDR3 protein, CDR3 DNA. A D gene is named only where the DNA matches it firmly. Some rows have no size entry. The others give once, few or many, or a class for an expanded clone.

CDR3 length: 16; V gene: TRBV4-1; D gene: TRBD1; clone size: .; J gene: TRBJ1-2; CDR3 protein: CASSQEAHRGQNGYTF; CDR3 DNA: TGCGCCAGCAGCCAAGAGGCGCACAGGGGGCAGAATGGCTACACCTTC
CDR3 length: 10; V gene: TRBV2; D gene: .; clone size: .; J gene: TRBJ2-3; CDR3 protein: CASRGDTQYF; CDR3 DNA: TGTGCCAGCAGGGGCGATACGCAGTATTTT
CDR3 length: 15; V gene: TRBV7-9; D gene: .; clone size: .; J gene: TRBJ2-4; CDR3 protein: CASSSYGVGKNIQYF; CDR3 DNA: TGTGCCAGCAGCTCCTACGGGGTTGGCAAAAACATTCAGTACTTC
CDR3 length: 14; V gene: TRBV2; D gene: .; clone size: .; J gene: TRBJ2-1; CDR3 protein: CASSELRTYNEQFF; CDR3 DNA: TGTGCCAGCAGTGAACTACGGACTTACAATGAGCAGTTCTTC
CDR3 length: 13; V gene: TRBV28; D gene: .; clone size: .; J gene: TRBJ2-3; CDR3 protein: CASSFASTDTQYF; CDR3 DNA: TGTGCCAGCAGTTTCGCGAGCACAGATACGCAGTATTTT
CDR3 length: 15; V gene: TRBV15; D gene: .; clone size: .; J gene: TRBJ2-1; CDR3 protein: CATSRDPGSVGEQFF; CDR3 DNA: TGTGCCACCAGCAGAGATCCCGGGTCCGTGGGTGAGCAGTTCTTC
CDR3 length: 12; V gene: TRBV6-1; D gene: .; clone size: .; J gene: TRBJ1-4; CDR3 protein: CASSGQNEKLFF; CDR3 DNA: TGTGCCAGCAGTGGCCAGAATGAAAAACTGTTTTTT
CDR3 length: 10; V gene: TRBV19; D gene: .; clone size: .; J gene: TRBJ1-1; CDR3 protein: CASGSTEAFF; CDR3 DNA: TGTGCCAGTGGCAGCACTGAAGCTTTCTTT
CDR3 length: 17; V gene: TRBV7-6; D gene: TRBD1; clone size: once; J gene: TRBJ1-4; CDR3 protein: CASSSGGRGSPDEKLFF; CDR3 DNA: TGTGCCAGCAGCTCAGGGGGCCGCGGCAGTCCGGATGAAAAACTGTTTTTT
CDR3 length: 11; V gene: TRBV20-1; D gene: .; clone size: .; J gene: TRBJ2-2; CDR3 protein: CSASSAGELFF; CDR3 DNA: TGCAGTGCTAGTAGCGCCGGGGAGCTGTTTTTT
CDR3 length: 13; V gene: TRBV6-4; D gene: TRBD1; clone size: .; J gene: TRBJ1-2; CDR3 protein: CASSRQGVDGYTF; CDR3 DNA: TGTGCCAGCAGTAGACAGGGAGTGGATGGCTACACCTTC
CDR3 length: 14; V gene: TRBV6-5; D gene: .; clone size: .; J gene: TRBJ1-5; CDR3 protein: CASSYFTGQQPQHF; CDR3 DNA: TGTGCCAGCAGTTACTTCACAGGGCAGCAGCCCCAGCATTTT
CDR3 length: 15; V gene: TRBV9; D gene: .; clone size: few; J gene: TRBJ2-5; CDR3 protein: CASSSYGGIQETQYF; CDR3 DNA: TGTGCCAGCAGCTCCTATGGGGGGATACAAGAGACCCAGTACTTC
CDR3 length: 14; V gene: TRBV9; D gene: .; clone size: .; J gene: TRBJ1-5; CDR3 protein: CASSVDGSNQPQHF; CDR3 DNA: TGTGCCAGCAGCGTAGACGGTAGCAATCAGCCCCAGCATTTT
CDR3 length: 15; V gene: TRBV4-2; D gene: TRBD1; clone size: .; J gene: TRBJ1-2; CDR3 protein: CASSPGTGESYGYTF; CDR3 DNA: TGTGCCAGCAGCCCCGGGACAGGGGAGAGCTATGGCTACACCTTC
CDR3 length: 15; V gene: TRBV5-4; D gene: TRBD1; clone size: .; J gene: TRBJ1-5; CDR3 protein: CASSAGQESNQPQHF; CDR3 DNA: TGTGCCAGCAGCGCAGGACAGGAGAGCAATCAGCCCCAGCATTTT